Below, one T cell receptor beta chain is given with its context. This clone was observed at least ten times. Its specific antigen is unknown. The read is 3 residues too short to cover the CDR3 end, so that end is filled in from the germline J gene. The source of the sample is a study of T cell clonality in common variable immunodeficiency (dated by TCRdb to between 2014 and 2016). For sequencing input, CVID and control samples contributed equivalent amounts of genomic DNA. For every sample, a 60 bp segment covering the rearranged TCRbeta CDR3 region was amplified and then sequenced. The immunoSEQ assay, a bias-corrected multiplex PCR combined with high-throughput sequencing, was used to amplify TCRbeta. In the original analysis: Every unique nucleotide sequence was considered a clone and was annotated with V, D and J genes, copy number and frequency. Sequences were labeled productive if in frame, and non-productive if out of frame or containing stop codons. As previously described, clonality was calculated on the basis of Shannon's entropy. Mean CDR3 Kyte-Doolittle hydropathy was derived from the predicted amino acid sequences of productive clones. Hierarchical clustering of scaled V gene usage was performed with the R hclust function using Manhattan distance and complete linkage. Sharing of clones by CDR3 amino acid sequence was evaluated through resampling of 12 repertoires per group over 100 rounds. The repertoires were searched for approximately 73 published EBV-specific and approximately 250 published CMV-specific TCRbeta sequences. A couple of CVID samples that yielded fewer than 10,000 sequences were excluded from the analysis, so fewer than 45 CVID repertoires were retained. TCRdb limited this immuneACCESS table to in-frame rearrangements with V and J called. A share of clones is missing; checked studies link under half to unresolved V genes, and the rest is unexplained. V, J and clone size reflect that table, while D and trimming were determined from the DNA. The table shows about 40,000 clones here, with no singletons. Approximately 2.9% of the sample lies in the top ten.

The CDR3 runs 14 amino acids, cysteine and phenylalanine included. The DNA covers only part of the CDR3, 33 bases in frame from base 1. From a lookup of the germline V gene (reference sequence), CDR1 and CDR2 are DFQATT and SNEGSKA. After removal of 3 bases from V and 0 bases from J, the junction retains 3 bases not matched to a gene. Overall study outcomes, separate from this receptor: CVID TCRbeta sequences reportedly showed fewer deletions and N-nucleotide insertions and lacked highly modified clones with 13 or more V deletions. Fewer TCRbeta clones were shared among CVID subjects than among healthy controls (p < 0.0001). Correlations of repertoire features with clinical complications were constrained by heterogeneity among patients within the CVID cohort. Increased TCRbeta clonality was found in CVID subjects compared with healthy controls (t-test p = 0.018), with the increase being most characteristic of about a third of subjects. Even though DNA input was the same, control samples had an average of about 89,000 unique sequences each, compared with some 32,000 in CVID samples. According to the authors, finding the cause of the higher clonality in CVID would require sequencing the repertoires of T cell subpopulations.

Most CVID patients and most healthy controls were of Caucasian heritage. From each donor, roughly 4.5 to 8 ml of heparinized peripheral whole blood was collected. Genomic DNA from adults with common variable immune deficiency (CVID) and from healthy adult controls was used for sequencing of TCRbeta CDR3 repertoires. The control group was made up of about 22 healthy adult volunteers (about ten male and about twelve female) whose ages ranged from 23 to 66 years, with a mean age of approximately 37. Diluted blood was density-centrifuged over Hypaque 1077 or Ficoll-Paque to isolate peripheral blood mononuclear cells. Genomic DNA was obtained from unsorted mononuclear cells using either Qiagen column purification or a centrifugation-based method.

The rearranged segments are TRBV20-1 and TRBJ2-3; TRBD1 agrees with 7 junctional bases. The clonotype comes from a person between 18 and 75 years old in good health. Sequencing used peripheral blood mononuclear cells. Here the CDR3 is given as CSASTRGSTDTQYF. The DNA read from the CDR3 is TGCAGTGCTAGCACCAGGGGGAGCACAGATACG.